Sequencing of this T cell receptor (beta chain) was carried out in a study of low-dose radiotherapy and immunotherapy resistance in tumors. As for the study in general: Participants in Cohort 2 were given 1 Gy per fraction every two weeks, for 13 Gy over 26 weeks. Each patient was administered nivolumab intravenously at 240 mg, which was a flat dose, every two weeks, along with intravenous ipilimumab at 1 mg/kg every six weeks.

The CDR3 sequence is 15 residues long. Trimming cost V 6 bases and J 2 bases, with 16 bases left between them. CDR1 SQVTM and CDR2 ANQGSEA come from the germline V gene. This clonotype occurred many times. TRAV- and TRBV-specific primers primed first-strand cDNA, covering alpha and beta chains. The PCR that amplified TCRs ran for about 20 cycles, relying on a constant-region primer and a V-primer adapter. Each CDR3 protein is one row after TCRdb ran MiXCR on the reads. The sample has approximately 89,000 distinct CDR3 sequences; about 19% are singletons. Time point indicated: before trial treatment. The sequence derives from a male donor with prostate cancer. The specimen was PBMCs, collected before treatment. The rearrangement joins TRBV29-1 to TRBJ2-2; D might be TRBD1 or TRBD2, each matching 5 bases. For the CDR3, the DNA is TGCAGCGTGAATCCGGGGCCGACAAACACCGGGGAGCTGTTTTTT. It encodes CSVNPGPTNTGELFF.